This entry concerns a single TCR beta chain. The target of this receptor is not known. Base qualities are missing; no much larger clone stands one base away. Whole blood was collected in K2EDTA tubes by collaborating institutions according to the institutions' own protocols. For TCRbeta analysis, collaborator samples were shipped as frozen whole blood, as isolated PBMCs, or as DNA extracted from either sample type. The data were obtained in a study of blood T cell repertoires in COVID-19 (TCRdb year 2020). As for the study more broadly: Samples covering the acute and convalescent phases of COVID-19 were provided by collaborators in the United States, Italy and Spain. The prospective study material was composed of cDNA or gDNA derived from T cells, B-cell-depleted T cells, or PBMCs. The dataset comprised deeply sampled blood TCRbeta repertoires from subjects exposed to, actively infected with, or recovered from COVID-19. The repertoires were made available in a free public database intended to serve as a resource for research on the immune response to SARS-CoV-2. The samples were drawn from the first 160 participants of the ongoing ImmuneRACE study and from 1,200 or so subjects provided by 6 global collaborators. Sample metadata almost always included a de-identified subject ID, COVID-19 status, age in years and sex. Where available, HLA class I and class II types were taken from metadata supplied by the sample provider and were not determined by assay-based typing. Study-level results and caveats: Clinical and demographic metadata were provided uncurated, with the amount varying by source and participant.

From its cysteine to its phenylalanine, the CDR3 spans 15 amino acids. Only the CDR3 region is kept as DNA, spanning 45 bases read in frame from base 1. The germline V end is reduced by 5 bases and the J end by 4 bases; junction bases left unmatched: 9. The CDR1 and CDR2 encoded by the germline V gene are MNHEY and SVGAGI. The immunoSEQ Assay, a bias-controlled multiplex PCR, was used to amplify TCRbeta CDR3 regions from genomic DNA. As for the original processing: The number of nucleated cells in each sample was estimated by amplification of reference gene primers within the assay. To quantify the absolute abundance of each unique TCRbeta CDR3 rearrangement, sequence reads were collapsed and filtered. For each sample, productive Simpson clonality was calculated as the square root of Simpson's diversity index across productive rearrangements. Held by TCRdb, this immuneACCESS table contains in-frame sequences only and omits some clones. Under half of the omission traces to an unresolved V gene where checked; the cause of the rest is unknown. V, J and clone size were drawn from that table, and D and trimming were deduced from the DNA. The sample records about 100,000 clones, around four fifths of which are singletons. The ten top clones hold around an eighth of the sample.

The chain joins TRBV6-5 to TRBJ2-3, with 7 bases aligning to TRBD1. Material: peripheral blood. This TCR came from a woman in her sixties or seventies with acute or convalescent COVID-19. The CDR3 protein sequence reads: CASSPGQLNSDTQYF. The DNA sequence reads TGTGCCAGCAGTCCGGGACAGCTTAATTCAGATACGCAGTATTTT.